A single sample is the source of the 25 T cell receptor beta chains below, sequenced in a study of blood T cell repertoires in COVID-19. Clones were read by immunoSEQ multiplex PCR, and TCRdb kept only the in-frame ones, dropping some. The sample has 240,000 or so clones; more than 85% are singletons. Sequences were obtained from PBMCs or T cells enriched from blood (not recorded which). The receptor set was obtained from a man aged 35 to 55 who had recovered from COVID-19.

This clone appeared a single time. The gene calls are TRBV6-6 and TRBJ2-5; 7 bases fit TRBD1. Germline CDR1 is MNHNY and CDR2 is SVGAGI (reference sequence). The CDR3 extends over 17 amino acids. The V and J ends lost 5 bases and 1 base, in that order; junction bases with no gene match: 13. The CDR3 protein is CASSPPLRQGLQETQYF. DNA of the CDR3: TGTGCCAGCAGTCCACCCCTCAGACAGGGCCTCCAAGAGACCCAGTACTTC.

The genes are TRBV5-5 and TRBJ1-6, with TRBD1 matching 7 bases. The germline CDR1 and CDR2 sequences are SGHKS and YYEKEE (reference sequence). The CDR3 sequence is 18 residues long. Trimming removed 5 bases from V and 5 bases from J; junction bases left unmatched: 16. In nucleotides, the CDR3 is TGTGCCAGCAGGAAATACAGGGGAACGAATCGGGATAATTCACCCCTCCACTTT. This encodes CASRKYRGTNRDNSPLHF. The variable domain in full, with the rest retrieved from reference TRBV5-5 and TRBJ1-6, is DAGVTQSPTHLIKTRGQQVTLRCSPISGHKSVSWYQQVLGQGPQFIFQYYEKEERGRGNFPDRFSARQFPNYSSELNVNALLLGDSALYLCASRKYRGTNRDNSPLHFGNGTRLTVT.

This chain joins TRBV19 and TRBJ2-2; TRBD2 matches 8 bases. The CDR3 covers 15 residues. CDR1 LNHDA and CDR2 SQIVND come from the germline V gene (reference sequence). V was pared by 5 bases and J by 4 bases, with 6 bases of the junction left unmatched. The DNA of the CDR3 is TGTGCCAGTAGTCCACAGACTAGCGCCACCGGGGAGCTGTTTTTT. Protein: CASSPQTSATGELFF.

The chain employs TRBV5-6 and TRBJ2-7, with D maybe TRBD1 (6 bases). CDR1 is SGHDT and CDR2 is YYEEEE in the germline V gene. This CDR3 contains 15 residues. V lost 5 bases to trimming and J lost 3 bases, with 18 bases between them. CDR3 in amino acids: CASSWVRTENYEQYF. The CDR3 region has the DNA TGTGCCAGCAGTTGGGTTCGGACAGAAAACTACGAGCAGTACTTC.

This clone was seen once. The CDR3: CASSASRLAGGSSYNEQFF. The CDR3 DNA sequence: TGTGCCAGCAGCGCCTCTCGACTAGCGGGGGGATCCTCCTACAATGAGCAGTTCTTC. The rearrangement joins TRBV9 to TRBJ2-1, with 13 positions matching TRBD2. Germline loops: CDR1 SGDLS, CDR2 YYNGEE. This CDR3 spans 19 amino acids. Trimming cost V 3 bases and J 0 bases; bases outside gene matches: 9.

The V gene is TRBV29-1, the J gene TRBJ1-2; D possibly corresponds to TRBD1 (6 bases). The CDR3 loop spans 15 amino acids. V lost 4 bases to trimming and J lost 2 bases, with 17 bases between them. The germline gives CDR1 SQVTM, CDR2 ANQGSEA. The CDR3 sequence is CSVGGGSAPNYGYTF. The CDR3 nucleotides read TGCAGCGTTGGGGGGGGCTCCGCCCCAAACTATGGCTACACCTTC.

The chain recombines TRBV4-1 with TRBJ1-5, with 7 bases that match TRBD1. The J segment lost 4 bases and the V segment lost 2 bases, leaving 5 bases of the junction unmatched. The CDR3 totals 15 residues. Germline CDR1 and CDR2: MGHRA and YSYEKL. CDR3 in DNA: TGCGCCAGCAGCCAAACCGACAGGGCAAATCAGCCCCAGCATTTT. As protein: CASSQTDRANQPQHF.

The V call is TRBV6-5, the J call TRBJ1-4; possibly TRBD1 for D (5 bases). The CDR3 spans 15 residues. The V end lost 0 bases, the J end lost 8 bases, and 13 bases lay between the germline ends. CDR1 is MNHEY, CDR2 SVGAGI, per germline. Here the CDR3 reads CASSYSRDHVEKLFF. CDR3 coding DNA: TGTGCCAGCAGTTACTCCAGGGATCACGTCGAAAAACTGTTTTTT.

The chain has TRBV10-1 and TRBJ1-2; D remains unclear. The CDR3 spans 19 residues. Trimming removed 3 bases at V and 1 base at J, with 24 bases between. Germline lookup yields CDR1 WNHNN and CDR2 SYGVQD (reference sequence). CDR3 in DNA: TGCGCCAGCAGTGATACGGGAACAGCCTCGGGCCCGCTTAACTATGGCTACACCTTC. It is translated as CASSDTGTASGPLNYGYTF.

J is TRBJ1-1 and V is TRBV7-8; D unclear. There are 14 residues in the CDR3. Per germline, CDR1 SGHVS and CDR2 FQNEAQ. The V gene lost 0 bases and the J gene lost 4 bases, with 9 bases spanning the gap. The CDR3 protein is CASSLAGLVTEAFF. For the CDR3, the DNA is TGTGCCAGCAGCTTAGCCGGACTTGTCACTGAAGCTTTCTTT.

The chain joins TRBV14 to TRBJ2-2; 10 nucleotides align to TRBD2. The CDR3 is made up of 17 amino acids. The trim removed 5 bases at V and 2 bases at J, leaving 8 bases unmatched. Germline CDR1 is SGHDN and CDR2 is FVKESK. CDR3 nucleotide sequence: TGTGCCAGCAGCTCACCGGGACTAGCGATAAACACCGGGGAGCTGTTTTTT. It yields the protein CASSSPGLAINTGELFF.

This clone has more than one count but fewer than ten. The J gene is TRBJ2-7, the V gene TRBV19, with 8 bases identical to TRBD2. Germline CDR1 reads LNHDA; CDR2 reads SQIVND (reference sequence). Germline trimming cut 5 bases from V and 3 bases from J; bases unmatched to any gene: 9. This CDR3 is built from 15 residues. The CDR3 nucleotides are TGTGCCAGTAGTCGGGCGGCGGGAGGCCACTACGAGCAGTACTTC. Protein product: CASSRAAGGHYEQYF.

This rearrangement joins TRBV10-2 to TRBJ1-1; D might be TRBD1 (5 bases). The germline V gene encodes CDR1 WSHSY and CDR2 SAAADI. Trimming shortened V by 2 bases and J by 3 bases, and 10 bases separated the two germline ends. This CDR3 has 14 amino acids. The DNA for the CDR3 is TGCGCCAGCAGTGAGCCCCAGGGTGACACTGAAGCTTTCTTT. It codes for CASSEPQGDTEAFF.

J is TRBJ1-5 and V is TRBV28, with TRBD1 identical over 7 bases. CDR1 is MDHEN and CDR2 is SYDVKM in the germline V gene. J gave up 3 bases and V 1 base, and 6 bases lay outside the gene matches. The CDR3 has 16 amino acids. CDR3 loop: CASSLLTGPANQPQHF. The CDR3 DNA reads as TGTGCCAGCAGTTTATTGACAGGGCCCGCCAATCAGCCCCAGCATTTT.

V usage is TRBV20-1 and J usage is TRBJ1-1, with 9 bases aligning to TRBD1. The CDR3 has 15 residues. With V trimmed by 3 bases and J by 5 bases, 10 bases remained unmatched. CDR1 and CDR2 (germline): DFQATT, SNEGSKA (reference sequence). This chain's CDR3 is CSASLPDRGYTEAFF. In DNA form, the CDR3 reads TGCAGTGCTAGTCTCCCGGACAGGGGCTATACTGAAGCTTTCTTT.

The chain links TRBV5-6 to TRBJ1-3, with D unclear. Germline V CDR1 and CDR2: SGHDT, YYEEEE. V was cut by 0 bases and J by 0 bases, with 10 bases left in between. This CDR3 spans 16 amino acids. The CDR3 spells CASSLADGYSGNTIYF. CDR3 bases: TGTGCCAGCAGCTTGGCTGACGGGTACTCTGGAAACACCATATATTTT.

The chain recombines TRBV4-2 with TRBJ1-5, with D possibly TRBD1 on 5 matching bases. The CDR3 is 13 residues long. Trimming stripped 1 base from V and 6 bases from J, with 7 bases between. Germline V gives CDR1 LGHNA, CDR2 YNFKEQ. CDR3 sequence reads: CASSQAGGQPQHF. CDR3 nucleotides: TGTGCCAGCAGCCAAGCGGGGGGTCAGCCCCAGCATTTT.

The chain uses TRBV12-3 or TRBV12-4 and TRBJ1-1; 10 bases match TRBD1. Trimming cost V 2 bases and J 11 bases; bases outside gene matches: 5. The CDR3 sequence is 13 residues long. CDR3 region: CASSLIGQGEAFF. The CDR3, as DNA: TGTGCCAGCAGTTTAATAGGACAGGGGGAGGCTTTCTTT.

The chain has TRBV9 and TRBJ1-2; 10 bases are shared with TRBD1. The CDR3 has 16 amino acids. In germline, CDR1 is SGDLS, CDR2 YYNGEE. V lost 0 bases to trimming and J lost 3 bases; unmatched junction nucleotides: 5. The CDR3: CASSVAGTGADYGYTF. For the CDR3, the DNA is TGTGCCAGCAGCGTAGCCGGGACAGGGGCCGACTATGGCTACACCTTC.

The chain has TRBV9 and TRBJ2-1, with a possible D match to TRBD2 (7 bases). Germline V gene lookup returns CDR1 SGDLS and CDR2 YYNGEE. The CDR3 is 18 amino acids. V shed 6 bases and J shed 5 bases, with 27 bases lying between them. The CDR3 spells CASTRASGLGGDNNEQFF. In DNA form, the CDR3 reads TGTGCCAGCACCCGTGCTAGCGGCCTTGGAGGGGACAACAATGAGCAGTTCTTC.

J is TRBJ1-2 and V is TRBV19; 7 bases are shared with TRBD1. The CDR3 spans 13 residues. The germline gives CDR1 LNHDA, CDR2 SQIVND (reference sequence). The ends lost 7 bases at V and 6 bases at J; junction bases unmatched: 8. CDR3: CASIGQVIDGYTF. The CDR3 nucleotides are TGTGCCAGTATCGGACAGGTTATTGATGGCTACACCTTC.

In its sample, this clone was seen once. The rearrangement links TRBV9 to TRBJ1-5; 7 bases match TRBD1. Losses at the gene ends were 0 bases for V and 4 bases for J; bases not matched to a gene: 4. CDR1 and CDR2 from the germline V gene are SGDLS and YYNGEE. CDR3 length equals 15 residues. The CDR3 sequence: CASSVGQGGNQPQHF. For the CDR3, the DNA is TGTGCCAGCAGCGTAGGCCAGGGGGGAAATCAGCCCCAGCATTTT. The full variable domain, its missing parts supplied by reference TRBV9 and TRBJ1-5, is DSGVTQTPKHLITATGQRVTLRCSPRSGDLSVYWYQQSLDQGLQFLIQYYNGEERAKGNILERFSAQQFPDLHSELNLSSLELGDSALYFCASSVGQGGNQPQHFGDGTRLSIL.

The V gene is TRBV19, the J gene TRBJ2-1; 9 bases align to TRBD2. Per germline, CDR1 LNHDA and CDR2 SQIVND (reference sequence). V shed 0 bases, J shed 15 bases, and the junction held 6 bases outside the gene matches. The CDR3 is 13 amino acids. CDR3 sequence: CASSIDGSGRLFF. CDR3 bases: TGTGCCAGTAGTATAGACGGTAGCGGGAGACTGTTCTTC.

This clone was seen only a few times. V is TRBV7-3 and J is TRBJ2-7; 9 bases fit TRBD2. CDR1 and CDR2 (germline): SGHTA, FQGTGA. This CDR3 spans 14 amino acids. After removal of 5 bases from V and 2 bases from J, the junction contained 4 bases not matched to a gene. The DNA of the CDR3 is TGTGCCAGCAGCCTGACTAGCGGAGCCTACGAGCAGTACTTC. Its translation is CASSLTSGAYEQYF.

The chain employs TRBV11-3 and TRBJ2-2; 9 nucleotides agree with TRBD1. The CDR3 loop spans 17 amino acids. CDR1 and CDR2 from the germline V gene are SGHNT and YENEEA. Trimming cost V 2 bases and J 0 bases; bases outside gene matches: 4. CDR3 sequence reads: CASSLRRTGANTGELFF. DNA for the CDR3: TGTGCCAGCAGCTTACGCCGGACAGGGGCGAACACCGGGGAGCTGTTTTTT.